What follows are 27 T cell receptor beta chains derived from one specimen sequenced in a study. Via MiXCR, TCRdb re-called the 5' RACE reads, giving one row per CDR3 protein. The sample lists approximately 44,000 distinct CDR3 sequences; roughly 29% were seen once. The source material was memory CD4+ T cells sorted from a lymph node. Subset of the sample: memory CD4+ T cells, CD4+CD45RO+CD25-. All receptors derive from a female donor with breast cancer.

V is TRBV5-1 and J is TRBJ2-7; D ambiguous. Germline CDR1 SGHRS, CDR2 YFSETQ. V gave up 2 bases and J gave up 2 bases, with 14 bases separating them. The CDR3 loop spans 15 amino acids. CDR3 nucleotide sequence: TGCGCCAGCAGCTTCGAAGCAGCCAGCGCCTACGAGCAGTACTTC. It codes for CASSFEAASAYEQYF. Full variable domain (rest looked up from reference TRBV5-1 and TRBJ2-7): KAGVTQTPRYLIKTRGQQVTLSCSPISGHRSVSWYQQTPGQGLQFLFEYFSETQRNKGNFPGRFSGRQFSNSRSEMNVSTLELGDSALYLCASSFEAASAYEQYFGPGTRLTVT.

On this clonotype itself: A single base separates this from a much larger clone, so it may be a read error. The final CDR3 position lacks the conserved phenylalanine or tryptophan, pointing to a likely read error. V usage is TRBV6-2 or TRBV6-3 and J usage is TRBJ2-4, with 9 positions matching TRBD2. Germline loops: CDR1 MNHEY, CDR2 SVGEGT. Trimming at V came to 7 bases and at J to 10 bases, leaving 11 bases not matched to a gene. This CDR3 spans 14 amino acids. CDR3 coding DNA: TGTGCCAGCACCCCAGGGCGGGAGGGACCAATTCAGTACTCC. Translated: CASTPGREGPIQYS.

This chain connects TRBV19 to TRBJ2-1; tentative D call: TRBD1 (6 bases). V lost 5 bases, J lost 5 bases, and 13 bases lay in between. Germline assignment: CDR1 LNHDA and CDR2 SQIVND (reference sequence). There are 14 residues in the CDR3. This CDR3 is CASSRSDRNNEQFF. The DNA of the CDR3 is TGTGCCAGTAGTCGGAGCGACAGGAACAATGAGCAGTTCTTC. Using reference TRBV19 and TRBJ2-1 for the parts outside the CDR3, the full variable domain is DGGITQSPKYLFRKEGQNVTLSCEQNLNHDAMYWYRQDPGQGLRLIYYSQIVNDFQKGDIAEGYSVSREKKESFPLTVTSAQKNPTAFYLCASSRSDRNNEQFFGPGTRLTVL.

The rearrangement uses TRBV3-1 and TRBJ2-1; 11 nucleotides agree with TRBD2. V dropped 5 bases and J dropped 0; count of bases not matched to a gene: 3. CDR3 size: 16 residues. Germline CDR1 and CDR2: LGHDT and YNNKEL (reference sequence). This chain's CDR3 is CASSSTSGSSYNEQFF. Written as DNA, the CDR3 is TGTGCCAGCAGCTCAACTAGCGGGAGCTCCTACAATGAGCAGTTCTTC.

The chain recombines TRBV20-1 with TRBJ2-3; 8 bases fit TRBD1. CDR1 and CDR2 (germline): DFQATT, SNEGSKA (reference sequence). J was trimmed by 0 bases and V by 8 bases; bases with no gene match: 10. CDR3 size: 15 residues. The CDR3 here is CSPGQGGTSTDTQYF. As DNA, the CDR3 is TGCAGTCCCGGACAGGGAGGAACTAGCACAGATACGCAGTATTTT.

This chain connects TRBV20-1 to TRBJ1-2, with D maybe TRBD1 (5 bases). The germline gives CDR1 DFQATT, CDR2 SNEGSKA (reference sequence). The V end lost 5 bases, the J end lost 5 bases, and 30 bases lay between the germline ends. This CDR3 is built from 18 residues. Here the CDR3 reads CSARTPWGKGGAKYGYTF. CDR3 in DNA: TGCAGTGCTCGGACTCCGTGGGGGAAGGGAGGAGCAAAGTATGGCTACACCTTC.

V usage is TRBV6-5 and J usage is TRBJ2-5; perhaps TRBD1 as D (6 bases). The CDR3 sequence is 14 residues long. The ends were cut back, 0 bases at V and 5 bases at J, with 10 bases in the middle. Germline values: CDR1 MNHEY, CDR2 SVGAGI. The CDR3 loop reads CASSYSGALETQYF. DNA for the CDR3: TGTGCCAGCAGTTACTCGGGGGCCCTGGAGACCCAGTACTTC.

The chain links TRBV10-3 to TRBJ2-3; the match to TRBD1 covers 11 bases. Germline values: CDR1 ENHRY, CDR2 SYGVKD. This CDR3 spans 13 amino acids. V lost 8 bases to trimming and J lost 3 bases; unmatched junction nucleotides: 1. The CDR3 DNA follows: TGTGCCATCGGACAGGGGGCTACAGATACGCAGTATTTT. Encoded protein: CAIGQGATDTQYF.

V usage is TRBV7-2 and J usage is TRBJ1-2, with a tentative D call TRBD1 (6 bases). Germline lookup yields CDR1 SGHTA and CDR2 FQGNSA. V was pared by 5 bases and J by 6 bases, with 16 bases between. The CDR3 has 14 residues. The CDR3 here is CASSRAGALDGYTF. The CDR3 bases are TGTGCCAGCAGCCGCGCAGGGGCGCTGGATGGCTACACCTTC.

This clonotype was counted a few times. V usage is TRBV7-3 and J usage is TRBJ2-1; D unresolved. Germline CDR1 and CDR2: SGHTA and FQGTGA. CDR3 length equals 12 residues. V lost 0 bases to trimming and J lost 7 bases, with 4 bases between them. The CDR3 sequence is CASSLTGNEQFF. The DNA for the CDR3 is TGTGCCAGCAGCTTAACAGGGAATGAGCAGTTCTTC.

This chain connects TRBV4-1 to TRBJ1-2; 7 bases agree with TRBD1. V shed 3 bases, J shed 9 bases, and the junction held 10 bases outside the gene matches. The CDR3 totals 14 residues. Germline CDR1 MGHRA, CDR2 YSYEKL. CDR3 nucleotide sequence: TGCGCCAGCAGCCACGGTCGAGGGGGCGAAAGCTACACCTTC. Translation: CASSHGRGGESYTF.

This chain connects TRBV3-1 to TRBJ2-7; tentatively, D is TRBD2 (5 bases). The V gene's germline CDR1 is LGHDT and CDR2 YNNKEL (reference sequence). The CDR3 extends over 15 amino acids. The V gene lost 1 base and the J gene lost 3 bases, with 13 bases spanning the gap. CDR3 sequence (DNA): TGTGCCAGCAGCCAAGGTCAACTAGGGCTCTACGAGCAGTACTTC. Translated, it gives CASSQGQLGLYEQYF.

Only a few counts were recorded for this clonotype. CDR3 region: CSARGLGAQETQYF. DNA for the CDR3: TGCAGTGCTAGAGGTCTGGGGGCCCAAGAGACCCAGTACTTC. This chain uses TRBV20-1 with TRBJ2-5; D is possibly TRBD1 (6 bases). V gave up 1 base and J gave up 1 base, with 10 bases separating them. Germline CDR1 DFQATT, CDR2 SNEGSKA (reference sequence). The CDR3 covers 14 residues.

V gene TRBV2 combines with J gene TRBJ1-2; the match to TRBD1 covers 7 bases. This CDR3 has 14 residues. V gave up 3 bases and J gave up 7 bases; unmatched junction bases: 8. Germline-derived CDR1 and CDR2 are SNHLY and FYNNEI. The CDR3 reads CASSEPRDRSGYTF. As DNA, the CDR3 is TGTGCCAGCAGTGAGCCCCGGGACAGAAGTGGCTACACCTTC.

J is TRBJ1-1 and V is TRBV29-1; D possibly corresponds to TRBD1 (5 bases). The CDR3 has 13 residues. The germline CDR1 and CDR2 sequences are SQVTM and ANQGSEA. V dropped 5 bases and J dropped 0 bases, with 10 bases sitting between them. CDR3: CSVMRGMNTEAFF. CDR3 DNA: TGCAGCGTTATGAGGGGTATGAACACTGAAGCTTTCTTT. The full variable domain, in which reference TRBV29-1 and TRBJ1-1 provide the parts outside the CDR3, is SAVISQKPSRDICQRGTSLTIQCQVDSQVTMMFWYRQQPGQSLTLIATANQGSEATYESGFVIDKFPISRPNLTFSTLTVSNMSPEDSSIYLCSVMRGMNTEAFFGQGTRLTVV.

The chain is built from TRBV27 and TRBJ2-7; unclear D gene. V lost 1 base and J 5 bases, leaving 18 bases between the germline ends. The germline V gene has CDR1 MNHEY and CDR2 SMNVEV (reference sequence). The CDR3 consists of 16 residues. In nucleotides, the CDR3 is TGTGCCAGCAGTTTATACGTCGACGGTCTCACGGACGAGCAGTACTTC. Its protein product is CASSLYVDGLTDEQYF.

The CDR3 region has the DNA TGCGCCAGCAGCCTAAATGGCCCCCAAGAGACCCAGTACTTC. This translates into CASSLNGPQETQYF. The rearrangement joins TRBV5-1 to TRBJ2-5; unclear D gene. This CDR3 region has 14 residues. CDR1 and CDR2 from the germline V gene are SGHRS and YFSETQ. The V gene lost 4 bases and the J gene lost 1 base, with 11 bases spanning the gap.

The chain is built from TRBV29-1 and TRBJ1-3, with a weak D call TRBD1 (6 bases). In germline, CDR1 is SQVTM, CDR2 ANQGSEA. Trimming took 0 bases from V and 4 from J, leaving 13 bases between them. CDR3 size: 15 residues. The CDR3 coding sequence is TGCAGCGTTGAAGATATTAGGGGGTCAGGAAACACCATATATTTT. Protein: CSVEDIRGSGNTIYF.

In this sample, this clonotype turned up a few times. V and J are TRBV18 and TRBJ2-7; 12 positions match TRBD1. Trimming took 5 bases from V and 5 from J; bases not matched to a gene: 4. Germline CDR1 and CDR2: KGHSH and LQKENI. CDR3 length: 14 amino acids. The CDR3 is CASSAGTGGNEQYF. As DNA, the CDR3 is TGTGCCAGCTCAGCCGGGACAGGGGGCAACGAGCAGTACTTC.

CDR3 amino acids: CASSPGGSYGYTF. CDR3 nucleotides: TGCGCCAGCAGTCCAGGGGGTAGCTATGGCTACACCTTC. The genes are TRBV10-1 and TRBJ1-2; 7 bases match TRBD1. Trimming removed 5 bases from V and 4 bases from J; junction bases left unmatched: 4. CDR3 length: 13 amino acids. CDR1 and CDR2 (germline): WNHNN, SYGVQD (reference sequence).

In the case of this clonotype: This may come from a read error, since a much larger clone is one base off. The conserved final phenylalanine or tryptophan is absent from the CDR3, which likely points to a read error. The V and J genes are TRBV7-6 and TRBJ1-6, with a tentative D call TRBD1 (5 bases). The CDR3 extends over 14 amino acids. V was clipped by 5 bases and J by 7 bases, with 12 bases between them. Germline V CDR1 and CDR2: SGHVS, FNYEAQ. The CDR3 DNA is TGTGCCAGCAGCGCCCAGGGTCGAAATTCACCCCTCCACTTG. It is translated as CASSAQGRNSPLHL.

This clonotype was found many times. This chain joins TRBV19 and TRBJ2-5; TRBD2 aligns across 7 bases. V lost 4 bases to trimming and J lost 5 bases; unmatched junction nucleotides: 4. There are 13 residues in the CDR3. CDR1 and CDR2 from the germline V gene are LNHDA and SQIVND (reference sequence). The CDR3 DNA reads as TGTGCCAGTAGTACCGCGGGAGAGGAGACCCAGTACTTC. Residues: CASSTAGEETQYF. The entire variable domain, with the rest obtained from reference TRBV19 and TRBJ2-5, is as follows: DGGITQSPKYLFRKEGQNVTLSCEQNLNHDAMYWYRQDPGQGLRLIYYSQIVNDFQKGDIAEGYSVSREKKESFPLTVTSAQKNPTAFYLCASSTAGEETQYFGPGTRLLVL.

This clonotype was seen a few times. This chain joins TRBV12-3 or TRBV12-4 and TRBJ1-1; 9 bases map to TRBD1. Germline trimming cut 5 bases from V and 1 base from J; bases unmatched to any gene: 5. The CDR3 extends over 15 amino acids. In DNA, the CDR3 is TGTGCCAGCAGTCCCACGGGACAGGGGAACACTGAAGCTTTCTTT. Its translation is CASSPTGQGNTEAFF.

V and J are TRBV7-2 and TRBJ2-7; D is unclear. This CDR3 is built from 14 residues. Germline values: CDR1 SGHTA, CDR2 FQGNSA. V lost 1 base and J 2 bases, leaving 9 bases between the germline ends. This CDR3 is CASSLGATTYEQYF. CDR3 bases: TGTGCCAGCAGCTTAGGCGCAACAACCTACGAGCAGTACTTC.

This clonotype was counted ten times or more. The chain combines TRBV6-5 with TRBJ2-1; perhaps TRBD1 as D (6 bases). Germline V lookup: CDR1 MNHEY, CDR2 SVGAGI. This CDR3 contains 15 residues. V was trimmed by 5 bases and J by 0 bases, leaving 11 bases between them. DNA of the CDR3: TGTGCCAGCAGTGCCGGGACACCCTCCTACAATGAGCAGTTCTTC. It is translated as CASSAGTPSYNEQFF.

The genes are TRBV12-3 or TRBV12-4 and TRBJ2-5; tentative D call: TRBD2 (6 bases). The CDR3 has 12 residues. Trimming removed 10 bases from V and 0 bases from J, with 9 bases in between. CDR3 region: CATRGYQETQYF. The CDR3 coding sequence is TGTGCCACCCGGGGGTACCAAGAGACCCAGTACTTC.

This chain uses TRBV12-3 or TRBV12-4 with TRBJ2-1; D unclear. V lost 3 bases and J 4 bases, leaving 10 bases between the germline ends. The CDR3 length is 14 residues. The CDR3 nucleotides are TGTGCCAGCAGTTTTTCGGCTAGTTACAATGAGCAGTTCTTC. Residues: CASSFSASYNEQFF.